These 24 T cell receptor beta chains were all obtained from the same sample, sequenced in a study of blood T cell repertoires in COVID-19. Assay used: immunoSEQ multiplex PCR; TCRdb lists only in-frame clones, some missing. The top ten clones hold 8% to 9.5% of a sample with fewer than 300,000 clones, over 70% of them seen once. The sample taken for sequencing was peripheral blood. The receptors here all came from a human donor in a cohort sampled during active COVID-19.

This rearrangement joins TRBV4-1 to TRBJ2-7; possibly TRBD2 for D (5 bases). Germline CDR1 MGHRA, CDR2 YSYEKL. Trimming pared 1 base from V and 0 bases from J, leaving 10 bases between. There are 15 residues in the CDR3. The CDR3 DNA sequence: TGCGCCAGCAGCCAAGTTGTGGGGAGCTCCTACGAGCAGTACTTC. Protein sequence: CASSQVVGSSYEQYF.

The V call is TRBV6-2 or TRBV6-3, the J call TRBJ2-2; maybe TRBD1 (6 bases). Germline V gene data show CDR1 as MNHEY and CDR2 as SVGEGT. The CDR3 contains 14 residues. The ends were cut back, 5 bases at V and 2 bases at J, with 9 bases in the middle. CDR3 region: CASSKQGNTGELFF. CDR3 bases: TGTGCCAGCAGTAAACAGGGTAACACCGGGGAGCTGTTTTTT.

The chain recombines TRBV7-9 with TRBJ1-2; a possible D gene is TRBD1 (6 bases). The V and J ends lost 6 bases and 4 bases respectively, with 15 bases between them. Germline CDR1 reads SEHNR; CDR2 reads FQNEAQ (reference sequence). This CDR3 has 14 amino acids. CDR3 nucleotides: TGTGCCAGCAGGCCCCGCCAGGGGATCTATGGCTACACCTTC. Amino acid sequence: CASRPRQGIYGYTF.

V usage is TRBV2 and J usage is TRBJ2-1, with D maybe TRBD2 (5 bases). Germline V gene sequence: CDR1 SNHLY, CDR2 FYNNEI. This CDR3 spans 13 amino acids. V shed 8 bases and J shed 5 bases, with 13 bases lying between them. The CDR3 DNA is TGTGCCAGCCTCGAGGGCCTACACAATGAGCAGTTCTTC. It codes for CASLEGLHNEQFF.

The chain joins TRBV4-1 to TRBJ2-7; tentatively, D is TRBD1 (5 bases). V was trimmed by 4 bases and J by 1 base, leaving 11 bases between them. CDR3 length: 14 amino acids. Germline values: CDR1 MGHRA, CDR2 YSYEKL. The CDR3 nucleotides read TGCGCCAGCAGCCTGCAGGGTTATTCCTACGAGCAGTACTTC. Translation gives CASSLQGYSYEQYF.

The chain links TRBV9 to TRBJ2-3, with TRBD2 identical over 8 bases. CDR1 is SGDLS, CDR2 YYNGEE, per germline. After removal of 4 bases from V and 2 bases from J, the junction contained 18 bases not matched to a gene. This CDR3 contains 19 residues. CDR3 DNA sequence: TGTGCCAGCAGCTTCCTCCCCGTTGAAACTAGCGGACCCACAGATACGCAGTATTTT. Amino acid sequence: CASSFLPVETSGPTDTQYF.

This clone was detected once. The chain links TRBV5-1 to TRBJ2-3; TRBD2 agrees at 13 bases. CDR3 length: 14 amino acids. CDR1 and CDR2 from the germline V gene are SGHRS and YFSETQ. Trimming took 4 bases from V and 6 from J; bases not matched to a gene: 2. CDR3 protein: CASSPGLAGDTQYF. DNA of the CDR3: TGCGCCAGCAGCCCGGGACTAGCGGGGGATACGCAGTATTTT. Complete variable domain (other parts from reference TRBV5-1 and TRBJ2-3): KAGVTQTPRYLIKTRGQQVTLSCSPISGHRSVSWYQQTPGQGLQFLFEYFSETQRNKGNFPGRFSGRQFSNSRSEMNVSTLELGDSALYLCASSPGLAGDTQYFGPGTRLTVL.

The CDR3 DNA sequence: TGTGCCAGCAGCAGGGAGACAGGCAACGAGCAGTACTTC. Its translation: CASSRETGNEQYF. J is TRBJ2-7 and V is TRBV7-9; tentative D call: TRBD1 (6 bases). Germline V gives CDR1 SEHNR, CDR2 FQNEAQ (reference sequence). Trimming shortened V by 5 bases and J by 5 bases, and 13 bases separated the two germline ends. The CDR3 consists of 13 residues.

The genes are TRBV5-1 and TRBJ2-1; the match to TRBD1 covers 10 bases. This CDR3 has 15 residues. Germline V gene lookup returns CDR1 SGHRS and CDR2 YFSETQ. V lost 4 bases to trimming and J lost 6 bases; unmatched junction nucleotides: 7. CDR3 sequence: CASSLTGGKGNEQFF. Here the CDR3 DNA reads TGCGCCAGCAGCCTGACAGGGGGCAAGGGCAATGAGCAGTTCTTC.

This chain links TRBV10-1 with TRBJ2-2; 7 bases are a match to TRBD2. Germline-derived CDR1 and CDR2 are WNHNN and SYGVQD (reference sequence). V gave up 9 bases and J gave up 3 bases; unmatched junction bases: 7. There are 14 residues in the CDR3. The CDR3 region has the DNA TGCGCCAGTGGGAGCGGGGCCCACACCGGGGAGCTGTTTTTT. This codes for CASGSGAHTGELFF.

V gene TRBV5-1 combines with J gene TRBJ2-5; a possible D gene is TRBD2 (7 bases). Germline CDR1 reads SGHRS; CDR2 reads YFSETQ. Trimming pared 0 bases from V and 6 bases from J, leaving 15 bases between. The CDR3 contains 15 residues. CDR3 protein: CASSLEAGGPKTQYF. Here the CDR3 DNA reads TGCGCCAGCAGCTTGGAAGCCGGGGGGCCCAAGACCCAGTACTTC. Using reference TRBV5-1 and TRBJ2-5 for the parts outside the CDR3, the full variable domain is KAGVTQTPRYLIKTRGQQVTLSCSPISGHRSVSWYQQTPGQGLQFLFEYFSETQRNKGNFPGRFSGRQFSNSRSEMNVSTLELGDSALYLCASSLEAGGPKTQYFGPGTRLLVL.

The chain couples TRBV18 to TRBJ1-2; the match to TRBD1 covers 7 bases. This CDR3 is built from 14 residues. J was trimmed by 4 bases and V by 5 bases; bases with no gene match: 7. The germline gives CDR1 KGHSH, CDR2 LQKENI. CDR3 nucleotide sequence: TGTGCCAGCTCAGACGGGACAGCCGCCTATGGCTACACCTTC. This codes for CASSDGTAAYGYTF.

This clone is a singleton in its sample. V is TRBV18 and J is TRBJ1-1; D might be TRBD1 (6 bases). Germline-derived CDR1 and CDR2 are KGHSH and LQKENI. This CDR3 contains 13 residues. Trimming left V 2 bases short and J 5 bases short, with 9 bases between. The CDR3 sequence: CASSPAQGTEAFF. For the CDR3, the DNA is TGTGCCAGCTCACCAGCCCAGGGGACTGAAGCTTTCTTT.

As for this clone: Other DNA sequences in this sample translate to the same CDR3. This rearrangement joins TRBV20-1 to TRBJ2-7, with TRBD1 identical over 7 bases. V shed 3 bases, J shed 2 bases, and the junction held 7 bases outside the gene matches. The CDR3 has 14 residues. Germline V gives CDR1 DFQATT, CDR2 SNEGSKA (reference sequence). The CDR3 spells CSASVDRLTYEQYF. The DNA of the CDR3 is TGCAGTGCTAGTGTGGACAGGTTAACCTACGAGCAGTACTTC.

The V call is TRBV7-9, the J call TRBJ2-5; D uncertain. V lost 3 bases, J lost 1 base, and 9 bases lay in between. The germline gives CDR1 SEHNR, CDR2 FQNEAQ (reference sequence). This CDR3 is 14 amino acids long. The CDR3, as DNA: TGTGCCAGCAGCTTTTTTGCGTCCCAAGAGACCCAGTACTTC. Amino acid sequence: CASSFFASQETQYF.

The chain combines TRBV11-2 with TRBJ2-3; 8 bases line up with TRBD2. J gave up 11 bases and V 1 base, and 8 bases lay outside the gene matches. CDR1 is SGHAT and CDR2 is FQNNGV in the germline V gene. This CDR3 region has 14 residues. The CDR3 DNA reads as TGTGCCAGCAGCTTAGGGTCGGGACTAGGAGTGCAGTATTTT. Protein: CASSLGSGLGVQYF. Looking up the rest from reference TRBV11-2 and TRBJ2-3 gives the full variable domain: EAGVAQSPRYKIIEKRQSVAFWCNPISGHATLYWYQQILGQGPKLLIQFQNNGVVDDSQLPKDRFSAERLKGVDSTLKIQPAKLEDSAVYLCASSLGSGLGVQYFGPGTRLTVL.

The chain couples TRBV24-1 to TRBJ1-5, with a tentative D call TRBD1 (5 bases). The V and J ends lost 3 bases and 6 bases respectively, with 8 bases between them. CDR1 KGHDR and CDR2 SFDVKD come from the germline V gene. The CDR3 loop spans 13 amino acids. CDR3 sequence (DNA): TGTGCCACCAGTGATCGGACATTTCAGCCCCAGCATTTT. Amino acid sequence: CATSDRTFQPQHF.

The chain employs TRBV4-2 and TRBJ2-2; maybe TRBD1 (7 bases). Trimming took 4 bases from V and 3 from J, leaving 21 bases between them. The germline gives CDR1 LGHNA, CDR2 YNFKEQ. There are 18 residues in the CDR3. CDR3 region: CASSPRAQEGAYTGELFF. For the CDR3, the DNA is TGTGCCAGCAGCCCCCGGGCCCAGGAGGGGGCCTACACCGGGGAGCTGTTTTTT.

The chain employs TRBV5-1 and TRBJ1-1; 10 positions agree with TRBD1. Germline loops: CDR1 SGHRS, CDR2 YFSETQ. CDR3 size: 15 residues. V lost 4 bases to trimming and J lost 6 bases; unmatched junction nucleotides: 9. CDR3 residues: CASSTTGGQGAEAFF. In DNA form, the CDR3 reads TGCGCCAGCAGCACGACAGGGGGCCAGGGGGCTGAAGCTTTCTTT. Based on the CDR3 plus reference TRBV5-1 and TRBJ1-1, the full variable domain is KAGVTQTPRYLIKTRGQQVTLSCSPISGHRSVSWYQQTPGQGLQFLFEYFSETQRNKGNFPGRFSGRQFSNSRSEMNVSTLELGDSALYLCASSTTGGQGAEAFFGQGTRLTVV.

This chain connects TRBV3-1 (or the pseudogene TRBV3-2) to TRBJ2-3, with D perhaps matching TRBD2 (6 bases). The CDR3 runs 17 residues. Germline V gives CDR1 LGHDT, CDR2 YNNKEL (reference sequence). The ends were cut back, 0 bases at V and 5 bases at J, with 18 bases in the middle. The CDR3 reads CASSQDLGPSAKDTQYF. As DNA, the CDR3 is TGTGCCAGCAGCCAAGATCTTGGGCCTAGCGCGAAAGATACGCAGTATTTT.

The table lists this clone with a few counts. V usage is TRBV7-2 and J usage is TRBJ2-1; D perhaps matches TRBD1 (6 bases). The CDR3 contains 16 residues. CDR1 is SGHTA, CDR2 FQGNSA, per germline. The ends were cut back, 5 bases at V and 6 bases at J, with 20 bases in the middle. CDR3 nucleotides: TGTGCCAGCAGCGTTGCGACAGGACCCTTGACCAATGAGCAGTTCTTC. Translation gives CASSVATGPLTNEQFF.

This clone was seen only a few times. The J gene is TRBJ1-6, the V gene TRBV18, with D maybe TRBD1 (6 bases). The germline V and J ends were trimmed by 5 bases and 0 bases, with 14 bases remaining between them. CDR1 and CDR2 from the germline V gene are KGHSH and LQKENI. This CDR3 is built from 17 residues. In nucleotides, the CDR3 is TGTGCCAGCTCAAAAGACAGGCTGAGCTCCTATAATTCACCCCTCCACTTT. Translated, it gives CASSKDRLSSYNSPLHF.

V gene TRBV2 combines with J gene TRBJ2-4; maybe TRBD1 (6 bases). Looked up from germline, CDR1 is SNHLY and CDR2 is FYNNEI. The CDR3 length is 11 residues. The ends were cut back, 7 bases at V and 9 bases at J, with 10 bases in the middle. This CDR3 reads CASTLGGIQYF. In nucleotides, the CDR3 is TGTGCCAGCACCTTAGGGGGCATTCAGTACTTC.

Of note for this clone: The same CDR3 can be traced to other DNA sequences in this sample. This chain joins TRBV6-2 or TRBV6-3 and TRBJ1-5; D is possibly TRBD1 (6 bases). This CDR3 contains 14 residues. The V gene's germline CDR1 is MNHEY and CDR2 SVGEGT. The V gene lost 2 bases and the J gene lost 3 bases, with 8 bases spanning the gap. CDR3 amino acids: CASSYPGVNQPQHF. The CDR3 DNA follows: TGTGCCAGCAGTTACCCAGGGGTCAATCAGCCCCAGCATTTT.